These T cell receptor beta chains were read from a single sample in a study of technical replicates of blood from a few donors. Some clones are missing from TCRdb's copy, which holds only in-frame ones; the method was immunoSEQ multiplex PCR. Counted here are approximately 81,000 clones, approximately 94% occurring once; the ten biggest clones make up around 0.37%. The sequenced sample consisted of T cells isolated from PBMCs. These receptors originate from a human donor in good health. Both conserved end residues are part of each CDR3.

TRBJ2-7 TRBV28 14 CASSESGSSYEQYF
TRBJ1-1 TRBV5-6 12 CASSLLGIEAFF
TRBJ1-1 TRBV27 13 CASSTTGLPEAFF
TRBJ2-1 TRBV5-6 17 CASSLGWGSGSRNEQFF
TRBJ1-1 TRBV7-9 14 CASSLLRGNTEAFF
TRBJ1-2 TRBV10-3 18 CAISEPHRPLETGYGYTF
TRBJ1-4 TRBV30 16 CAWRTGQGLGNEKLFF
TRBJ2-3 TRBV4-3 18 CASSQDMVASGSTDTQYF
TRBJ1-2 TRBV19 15 CASSFGVQGADGYTF
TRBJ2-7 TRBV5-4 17 CASYLAYTGTGMDEQYF
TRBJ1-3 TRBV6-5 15 CASSYYTGGGNTIYF
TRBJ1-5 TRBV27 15 CASSFGLYSNQPQHF
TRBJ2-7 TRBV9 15 CASSVDGDSSYEQYF
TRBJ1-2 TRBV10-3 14 CAISEWGQEYGYTF
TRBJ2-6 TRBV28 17 CASSPTGFTSGANVLTF
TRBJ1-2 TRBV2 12 CASSEFLRGYTF
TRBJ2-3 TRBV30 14 CASKDRYRTDTQYF
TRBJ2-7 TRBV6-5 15 CASSPGLEPIYEQYF
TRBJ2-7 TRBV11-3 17 CASRESIGTSGNYEQYF
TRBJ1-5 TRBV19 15 CASSRDGTGFQPQHF
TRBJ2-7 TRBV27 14 CASSQWDRVYEQYF
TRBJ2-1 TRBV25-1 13 CASTRGLGNEQFF
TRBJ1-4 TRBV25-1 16 CASSEMGQGLTEKLFF
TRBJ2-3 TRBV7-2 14 CASSSGTSTDTQYF
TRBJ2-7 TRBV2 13 CASNEPFTAVQYF
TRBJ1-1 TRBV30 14 CAWSTGQGWTEAFF
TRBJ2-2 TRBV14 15 CASSPGQGDTGELFF
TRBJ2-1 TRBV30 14 CAWSRLAGFYEQFF
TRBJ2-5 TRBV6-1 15 CASSEGATDQETQYF
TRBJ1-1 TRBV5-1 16 CASSLGQGGRITEAFF
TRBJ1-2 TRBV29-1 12 CSDSQGGYGYTF
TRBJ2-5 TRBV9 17 CASSEELAGGMGETQYF
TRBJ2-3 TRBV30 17 CAWTRIRDWILSDTQYF
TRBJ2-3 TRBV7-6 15 CASSLVGRGTDTQYF
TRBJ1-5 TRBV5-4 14 CASSRSGENQPQHF
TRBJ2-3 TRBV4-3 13 CASSQVAGDTQYF
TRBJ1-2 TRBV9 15 CASSPSPTGAYGYTF
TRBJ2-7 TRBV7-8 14 CASSLQDRGHEQYF
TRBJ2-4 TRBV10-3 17 CAISESGDRGPKNIQYF
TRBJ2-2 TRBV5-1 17 CASSLEGQGAPTGELFF
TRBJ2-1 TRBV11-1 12 CASSLNNNEQFF
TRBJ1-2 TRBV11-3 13 CASSLVDSDGYTF
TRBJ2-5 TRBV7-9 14 CASSEGGLQETQYF
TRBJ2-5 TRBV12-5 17 CASGLSRLAGDGETQYF
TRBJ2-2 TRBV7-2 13 CASSSPGSGELFF
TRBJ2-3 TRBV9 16 CASSEGSSSSTDTQYF
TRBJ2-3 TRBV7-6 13 CASSLRRRDTQYF
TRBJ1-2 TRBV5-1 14 CASSLSTGYYGYTF
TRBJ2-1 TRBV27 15 CASTSTQSSYNEQFF
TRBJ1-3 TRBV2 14 CASTRTVSGNTIYF
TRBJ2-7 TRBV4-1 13 CASSGGGTYEQYF
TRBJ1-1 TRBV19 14 CASSITIQRGEAFF
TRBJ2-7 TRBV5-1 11 CASSLQGEQYF
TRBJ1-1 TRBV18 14 CASSAGLTNTEAFF
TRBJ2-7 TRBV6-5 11 CASRGSTEDHF
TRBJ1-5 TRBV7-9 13 CASRPTGNQPQHF
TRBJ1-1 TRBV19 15 CASSITGRGNTEAFF
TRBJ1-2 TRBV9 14 CASSAGRGTGGYTF
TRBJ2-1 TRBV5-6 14 CASSLENSGNEQFF
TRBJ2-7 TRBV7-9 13 CASSRREDYEQYF